This T cell receptor beta chain was obtained from a study of T-cell reconstitution after alpha-beta-depleted transplantation in children (dated by TCRdb to about 2016). Regarding the study in general: Using TCR repertoire profiling, the study followed T-cell immune reconstitution in a quantitative way in children after TCRalphabeta/CD19-depleted allogeneic hematopoietic cell transplantation.

Germline trimming: 6 bases from V, 1 base from J; junction bases outside gene matches: 6. From cysteine to phenylalanine, the CDR3 is 14 amino acids long. The retained sequence is limited to the CDR3, 42 bases, with the frame set at the first base. CDR1 and CDR2 are drawn from the germline V gene: WSHSY, SAAADI. The table lists this clonotype with a few counts. What antigen it recognizes has not been identified. No per-base quality is available; no much larger clone lies one base away. The library was produced with PCR. TCRdb names Illumina HiSeq 2500 as the instrument used. Molecular barcoding was employed in the preparation of TCR libraries, with unique molecular identifiers being used to normalize TCRbeta repertoire quantification. Using fastp at Q25 and MiXCR, TCRdb reprocessed the public reads and kept productive beta chains. One record per CDR3 amino acid sequence lists the most common genes and DNA. The sample includes 300,000 to 400,000 distinct CDR3 sequences, with about 14% observed a single time. Roughly 4.3% of the sample belongs to the ten largest clones.

This TCR was recovered from a human donor who donated a stem cell graft to a child with Fanconi anemia. The source material was PBMCs, sampled from the stem cell graft. The rearrangement combines TRBV10-2 with TRBJ2-7; 7 central nucleotides agree with TRBD1. CDR3 sequence: CASRRGTASYEQYF. The nucleotide sequence is TGCGCCAGCAGGAGAGGGACAGCGTCCTACGAGCAGTACTTC.